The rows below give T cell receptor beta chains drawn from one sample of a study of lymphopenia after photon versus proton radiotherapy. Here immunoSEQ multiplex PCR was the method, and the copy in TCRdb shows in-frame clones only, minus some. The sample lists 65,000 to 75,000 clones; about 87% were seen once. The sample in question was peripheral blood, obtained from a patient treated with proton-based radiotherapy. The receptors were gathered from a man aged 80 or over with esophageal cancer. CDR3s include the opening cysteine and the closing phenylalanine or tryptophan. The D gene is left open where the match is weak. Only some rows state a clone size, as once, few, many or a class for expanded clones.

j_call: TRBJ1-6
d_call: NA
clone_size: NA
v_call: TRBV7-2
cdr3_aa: CASSLEASGNSPLHF
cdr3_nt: TGTGCCAGCAGCTTAGAAGCGTCAGGGAATTCACCCCTCCACTTT

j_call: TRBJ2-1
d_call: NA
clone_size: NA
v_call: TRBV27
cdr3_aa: CASSLMGGGGPHEQFF
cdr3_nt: TGTGCCAGCAGTTTAATGGGGGGCGGGGGTCCCCATGAGCAGTTCTTC

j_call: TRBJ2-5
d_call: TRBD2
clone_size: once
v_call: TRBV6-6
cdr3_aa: CASSYPGTSGQETQYF
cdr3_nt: TGTGCCAGCAGTTACCCCGGGACTAGCGGGCAAGAGACCCAGTACTTC

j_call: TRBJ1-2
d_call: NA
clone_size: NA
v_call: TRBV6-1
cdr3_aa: CASSVSTGDYGYTF
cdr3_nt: TGTGCCAGCAGTGTGTCAACCGGGGACTATGGCTACACCTTC

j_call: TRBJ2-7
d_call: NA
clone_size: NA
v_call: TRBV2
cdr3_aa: CASSADGGTRSRSYEQYF
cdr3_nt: TGTGCCAGCAGTGCAGACGGCGGAACTCGGTCTCGTTCCTACGAGCAGTACTTC

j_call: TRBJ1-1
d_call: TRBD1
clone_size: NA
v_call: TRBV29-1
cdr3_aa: CSVGWDSYTEAFF
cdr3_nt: TGCAGCGTTGGGTGGGACAGCTACACTGAAGCTTTCTTT

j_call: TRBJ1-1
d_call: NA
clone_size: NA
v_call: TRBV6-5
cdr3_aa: CASWSFRGTEAFF
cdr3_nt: TGTGCCAGCTGGAGTTTTAGGGGGACTGAAGCTTTCTTT

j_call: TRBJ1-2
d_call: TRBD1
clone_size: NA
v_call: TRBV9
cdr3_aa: CASSLGQGVYGYTF
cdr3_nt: TGTGCCAGCAGCTTGGGACAGGGAGTCTATGGCTACACCTTC

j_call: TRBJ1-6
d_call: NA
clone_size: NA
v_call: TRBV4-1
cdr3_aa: CASSQYRDSPLHF
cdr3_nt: TGCGCCAGCAGCCAGTACAGGGATTCACCCCTCCACTTT

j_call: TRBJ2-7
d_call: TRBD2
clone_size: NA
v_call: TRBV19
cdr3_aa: CASSFSLGLAGSYEQYF
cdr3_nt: TGTGCCAGTAGTTTCTCCCTGGGACTAGCGGGGTCCTACGAGCAGTACTTC

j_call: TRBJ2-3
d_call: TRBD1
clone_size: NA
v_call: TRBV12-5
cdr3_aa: CATETGTGGTDTQYF
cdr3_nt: TGTGCTACTGAGACCGGGACAGGGGGCACAGATACGCAGTATTTT

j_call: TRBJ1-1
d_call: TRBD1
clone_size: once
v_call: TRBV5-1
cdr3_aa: CASSLGQGAMGDTEAFF
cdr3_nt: TGCGCCAGCAGCTTGGGACAGGGGGCCATGGGGGACACTGAAGCTTTCTTT

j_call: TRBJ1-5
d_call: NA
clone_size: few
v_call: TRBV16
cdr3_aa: CASSQYNNQPQHF
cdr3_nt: TGTGCCAGCAGCCAATATAATAATCAGCCCCAGCATTTT

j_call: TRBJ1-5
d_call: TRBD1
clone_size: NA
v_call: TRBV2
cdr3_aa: CASSQGAMSNQPQHF
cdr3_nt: TGTGCCAGCAGCCAGGGGGCGATGAGCAATCAGCCCCAGCATTTT

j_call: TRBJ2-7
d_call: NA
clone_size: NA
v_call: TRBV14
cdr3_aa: CASGNYEQYF
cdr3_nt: TGTGCCAGCGGAAACTACGAGCAGTACTTC

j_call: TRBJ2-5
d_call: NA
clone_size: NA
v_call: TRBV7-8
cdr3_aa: CASSSSSAEETQYF
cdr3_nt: TGTGCCAGCAGCTCTAGTAGCGCGGAGGAGACCCAGTACTTC

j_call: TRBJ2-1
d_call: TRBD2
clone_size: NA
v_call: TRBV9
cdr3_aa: CASSRLAGVHEQFF
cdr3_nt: TGTGCCAGCAGTCGACTAGCGGGAGTGCATGAGCAGTTCTTC

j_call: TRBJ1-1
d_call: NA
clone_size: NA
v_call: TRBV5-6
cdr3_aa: CASSLGGWLSTEAFF
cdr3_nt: TGTGCCAGCAGCTTGGGGGGTTGGTTGAGCACTGAAGCTTTCTTT

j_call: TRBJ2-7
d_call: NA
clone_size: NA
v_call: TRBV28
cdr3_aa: CASSSPGEAGNQEQYF
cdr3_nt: TGTGCCAGCAGCTCCCCGGGTGAGGCAGGGAATCAGGAGCAGTACTTC

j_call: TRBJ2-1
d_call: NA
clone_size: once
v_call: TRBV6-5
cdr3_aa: CASSSPRYNEQFF
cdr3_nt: TGTGCCAGCAGTTCCCCACGGTACAATGAGCAGTTCTTC

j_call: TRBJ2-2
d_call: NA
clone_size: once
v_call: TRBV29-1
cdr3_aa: CSVDSGATGELFF
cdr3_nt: TGCAGCGTTGACAGCGGAGCGACCGGGGAGCTGTTTTTT

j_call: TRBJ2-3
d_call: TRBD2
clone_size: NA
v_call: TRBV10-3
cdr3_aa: CAISYTSGGPTDTQYF
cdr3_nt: TGTGCCATCAGTTACACTAGCGGGGGTCCCACAGATACGCAGTATTTT